This paragraph covers one T cell receptor (beta chain) sequence. Trimming left V 3 bases short and J 4 bases short, with 12 bases between. The V gene's germline CDR1 is SGHTA and CDR2 FQGNSA. The CDR3 loop spans 14 amino acids. Produced via immunoSEQ multiplex PCR; TCRdb's table is partial and in-frame only. This sample has under 200,000 clones, with just under 95% found just once. The sample is drawn from a study of control samples from healthy donors and cancer patients. This chain connects TRBV7-2 to TRBJ1-1; weak D call: TRBD1 (6 bases). The receptor was derived from a middle-aged woman in good health. The sample comprised blood. CDR3 region: CASSFNRDGTEAFF. CDR3 bases: TGTGCCAGCAGCTTTAACAGGGATGGCACTGAAGCTTTCTTT. The variable domain in full, with the rest retrieved from reference TRBV7-2 and TRBJ1-1, is GAGVSQSPSNKVTEKGKDVELRCDPISGHTALYWYRQSLGQGLEFLIYFQGNSAPDKSGLPSDRFSAERTGGSVSTLTIQRTQQEDSAVYLCASSFNRDGTEAFFGQGTRLTVV.